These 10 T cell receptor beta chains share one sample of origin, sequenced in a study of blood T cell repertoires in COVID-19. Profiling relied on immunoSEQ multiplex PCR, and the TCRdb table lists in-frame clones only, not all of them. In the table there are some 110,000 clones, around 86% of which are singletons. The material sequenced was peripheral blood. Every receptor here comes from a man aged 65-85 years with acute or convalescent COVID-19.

The DNA for the CDR3 is TGTGCCAGCAGCGTTAGCGGGGGGGGCACGGTGCAGTACTTC. This gives the protein CASSVSGGGTVQYF. The chain carries TRBV7-9 and TRBJ2-7, with 11 bases lining up with TRBD2. V dropped 5 bases and J dropped 9; count of bases not matched to a gene: 9. CDR1 is SEHNR and CDR2 is FQNEAQ in the germline V gene (reference sequence). There are 14 residues in the CDR3.

CDR3 DNA: TGTGCCAGCAGCGTGGACAGTTTCGAGCAGTACTTC. Amino acids: CASSVDSFEQYF. The rearrangement joins TRBV6-5 to TRBJ2-7; a possible D gene is TRBD1 (6 bases). Germline CDR1 reads MNHEY; CDR2 reads SVGAGI. The CDR3 extends over 12 amino acids. V gave up 6 bases and J gave up 6 bases, with 12 bases separating them.

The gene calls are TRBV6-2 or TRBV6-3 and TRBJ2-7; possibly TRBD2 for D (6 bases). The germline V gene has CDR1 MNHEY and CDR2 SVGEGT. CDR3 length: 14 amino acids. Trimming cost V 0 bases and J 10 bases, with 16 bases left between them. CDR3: CASSYSGGEQLQYF. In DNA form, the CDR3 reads TGTGCCAGCAGTTACTCAGGAGGGGAGCAGTTACAGTACTTC.

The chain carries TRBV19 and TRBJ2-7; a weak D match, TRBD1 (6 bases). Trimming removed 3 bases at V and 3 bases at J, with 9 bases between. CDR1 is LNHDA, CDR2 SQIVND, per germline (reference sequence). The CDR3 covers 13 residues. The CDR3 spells CASSIGGLYEQYF. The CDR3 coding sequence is TGTGCCAGTAGTATTGGGGGCCTCTACGAGCAGTACTTC.

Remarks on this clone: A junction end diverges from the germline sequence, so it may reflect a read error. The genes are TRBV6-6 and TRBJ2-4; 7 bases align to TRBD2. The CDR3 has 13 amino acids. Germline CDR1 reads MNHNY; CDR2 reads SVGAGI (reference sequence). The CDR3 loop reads CASLRGYTVLRRF. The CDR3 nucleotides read TGTGCCAGCTTGCGGGGGTATACTGTGCTCCGGCGCTTC.

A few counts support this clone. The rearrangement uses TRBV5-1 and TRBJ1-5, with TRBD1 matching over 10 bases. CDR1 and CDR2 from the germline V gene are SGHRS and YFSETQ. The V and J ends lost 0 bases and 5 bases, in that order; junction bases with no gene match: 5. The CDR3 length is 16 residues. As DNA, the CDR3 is TGCGCCAGCAGCTTGGGGCCGACAGGGGGCCATCAGCCCCAGCATTTT. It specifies CASSLGPTGGHQPQHF.

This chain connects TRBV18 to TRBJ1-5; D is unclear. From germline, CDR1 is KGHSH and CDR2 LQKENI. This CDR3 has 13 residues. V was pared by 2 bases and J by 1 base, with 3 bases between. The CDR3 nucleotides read TGTGCCAGCTCACCAGAGAGCAATCAGCCCCAGCATTTT. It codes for CASSPESNQPQHF.

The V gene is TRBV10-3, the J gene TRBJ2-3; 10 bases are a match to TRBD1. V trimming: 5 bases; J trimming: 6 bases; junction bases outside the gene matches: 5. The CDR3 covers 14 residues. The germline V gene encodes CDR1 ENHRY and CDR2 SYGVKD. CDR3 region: CAISRQGAGDTQYF. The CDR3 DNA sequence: TGTGCCATCAGTCGACAGGGGGCCGGTGATACGCAGTATTTT.

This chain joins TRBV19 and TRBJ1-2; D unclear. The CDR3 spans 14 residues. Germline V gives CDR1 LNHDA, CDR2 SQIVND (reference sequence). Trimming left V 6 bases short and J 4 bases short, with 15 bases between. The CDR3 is CASSTDKSGYGYTF. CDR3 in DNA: TGTGCCAGTAGCACTGATAAATCGGGCTATGGCTACACCTTC.

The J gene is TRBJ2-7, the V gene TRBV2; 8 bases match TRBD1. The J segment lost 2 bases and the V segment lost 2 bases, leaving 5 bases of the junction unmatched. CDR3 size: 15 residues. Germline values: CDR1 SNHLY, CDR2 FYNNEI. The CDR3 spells CASSEFSGQAYEQYF. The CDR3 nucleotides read TGTGCCAGCAGTGAATTTTCGGGACAGGCCTACGAGCAGTACTTC.